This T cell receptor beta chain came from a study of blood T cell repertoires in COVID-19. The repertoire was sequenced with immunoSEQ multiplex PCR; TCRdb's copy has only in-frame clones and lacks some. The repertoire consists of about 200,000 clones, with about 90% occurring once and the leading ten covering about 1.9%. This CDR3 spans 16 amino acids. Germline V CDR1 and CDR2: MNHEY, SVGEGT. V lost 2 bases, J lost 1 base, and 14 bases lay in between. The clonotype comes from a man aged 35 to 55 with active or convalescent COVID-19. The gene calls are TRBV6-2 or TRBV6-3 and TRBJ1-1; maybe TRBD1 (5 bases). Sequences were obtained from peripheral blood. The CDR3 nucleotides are TGTGCCAGCAGTTACCCCATGAGACAGTCGAACACTGAAGCTTTCTTT. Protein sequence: CASSYPMRQSNTEAFF.